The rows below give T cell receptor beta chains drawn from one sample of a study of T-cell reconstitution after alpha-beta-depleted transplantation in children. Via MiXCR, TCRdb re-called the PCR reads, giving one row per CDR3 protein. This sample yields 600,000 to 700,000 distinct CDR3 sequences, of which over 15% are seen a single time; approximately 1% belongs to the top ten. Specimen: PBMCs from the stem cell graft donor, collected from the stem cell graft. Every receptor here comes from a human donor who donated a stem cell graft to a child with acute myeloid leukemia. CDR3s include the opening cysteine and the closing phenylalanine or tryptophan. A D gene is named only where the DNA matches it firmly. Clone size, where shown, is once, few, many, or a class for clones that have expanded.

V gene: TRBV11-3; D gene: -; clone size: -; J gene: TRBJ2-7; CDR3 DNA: TGTGCCAGCAGCTTACCCTACATTTCCTACGAGCAGTACTTC; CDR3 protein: CASSLPYISYEQYF
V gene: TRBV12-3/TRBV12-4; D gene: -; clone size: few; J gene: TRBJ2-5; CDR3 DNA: TGTGCCAGCAGTTTAGTAGGATTATCGGGGCAAGAGACCCAGTACTTC; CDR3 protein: CASSLVGLSGQETQYF
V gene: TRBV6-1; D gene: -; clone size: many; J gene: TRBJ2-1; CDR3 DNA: TGTGCCAGCAGTGACGCAGGGCGCTCCTACAATGAGCAGTTCTTC; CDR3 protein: CASSDAGRSYNEQFF
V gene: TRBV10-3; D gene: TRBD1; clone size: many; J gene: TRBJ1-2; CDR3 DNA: TGTGCCATCAGTACCGCCCACATAACAGGGGGAGCTGAATATGGCTACACCTTC; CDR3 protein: CAISTAHITGGAEYGYTF
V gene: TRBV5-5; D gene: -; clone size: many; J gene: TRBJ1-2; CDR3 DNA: TGTGCCAGCAGTTTTGACAGCTATGGCTACACCTTC; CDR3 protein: CASSFDSYGYTF
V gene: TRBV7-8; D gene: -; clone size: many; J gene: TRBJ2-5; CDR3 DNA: TGTGCCAGCAGCTTCCTACAGGCTAGTTCGTCGAGAGAGACCCAGTACTTC; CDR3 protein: CASSFLQASSSRETQYF
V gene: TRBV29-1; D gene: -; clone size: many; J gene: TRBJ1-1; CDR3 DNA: TGCAGCGTCGCCTCACCCAGGGGACAGAACACTGAAGCTTTCTTT; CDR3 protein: CSVASPRGQNTEAFF
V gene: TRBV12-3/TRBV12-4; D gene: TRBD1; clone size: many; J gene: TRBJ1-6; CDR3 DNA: TGTGCCAGCAGTGACAGGGATGGTCCTTATTCACCCCTCCACTTT; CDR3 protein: CASSDRDGPYSPLHF
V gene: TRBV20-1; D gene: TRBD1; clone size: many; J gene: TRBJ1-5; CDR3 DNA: TGCAGTGCGCCGAACAGGGGAGGACAGCCCCAGCATTTT; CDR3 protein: CSAPNRGGQPQHF
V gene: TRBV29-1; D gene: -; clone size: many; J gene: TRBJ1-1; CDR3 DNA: TGCAGCGTTGAAGATCGGGGCAGGGTCATCCAGAACACTGAAGCTTTCTTT; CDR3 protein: CSVEDRGRVIQNTEAFF
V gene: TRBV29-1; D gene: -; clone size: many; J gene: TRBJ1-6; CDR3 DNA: TGCAGCGTCCTGGAGGGGAATAATTCACCCCTCCACTTT; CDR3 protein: CSVLEGNNSPLHF
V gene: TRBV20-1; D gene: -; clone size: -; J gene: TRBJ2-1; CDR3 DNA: TGCTGTGCTAGAGATGGGAGGGGGTTCATCTCCTACAATGAGCAGTTCTTC; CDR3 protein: CCARDGRGFISYNEQFF
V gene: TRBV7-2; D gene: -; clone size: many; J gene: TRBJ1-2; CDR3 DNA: TGTGCCAGCAGCTTCAGTTCTAGTGGCTACACCTTC; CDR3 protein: CASSFSSSGYTF
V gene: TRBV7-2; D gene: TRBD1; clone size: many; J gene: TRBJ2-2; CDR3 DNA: TGTGCCAGCAGGCCGGGACAGGGGTCCACCGGGGAGCTGTTTTTT; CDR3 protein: CASRPGQGSTGELFF
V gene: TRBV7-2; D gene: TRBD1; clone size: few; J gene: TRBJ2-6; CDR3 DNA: TGTGCCAGCAGATGGGACAGCCCCTCTGGGGCCAACGTCCTGACTTTC; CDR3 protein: CASRWDSPSGANVLTF
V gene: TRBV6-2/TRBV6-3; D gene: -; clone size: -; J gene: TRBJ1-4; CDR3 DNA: TGTGCCAGCAGCCCCGGGATCTTCGTGGGGAATGAAAAACTGTTTTTT; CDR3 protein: CASSPGIFVGNEKLFF
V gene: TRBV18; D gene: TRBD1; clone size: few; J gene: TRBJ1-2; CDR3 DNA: TGTGCCAGCTCACAATATAACCGGGACAGGAATAACTATGGCTACACCTTC; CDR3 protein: CASSQYNRDRNNYGYTF
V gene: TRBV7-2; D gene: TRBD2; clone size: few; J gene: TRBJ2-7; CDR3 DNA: TGTGCCAGCAGCTTGGGACTAGCGGAAACCTACGAGCAGTACTTC; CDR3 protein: CASSLGLAETYEQYF
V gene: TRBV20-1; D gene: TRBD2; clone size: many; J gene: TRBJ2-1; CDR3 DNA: TGCAGTGCAACAGGGACTAGCGGGGTAGGGGAGCAGTTCTTC; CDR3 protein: CSATGTSGVGEQFF
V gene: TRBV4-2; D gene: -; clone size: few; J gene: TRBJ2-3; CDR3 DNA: TGTGCCAGCAGCCCTTGGGCAGGACCCCGCACAGATACGCAGTATTTT; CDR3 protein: CASSPWAGPRTDTQYF
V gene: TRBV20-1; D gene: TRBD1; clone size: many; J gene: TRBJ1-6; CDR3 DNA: TGCAGTGCTAGAGTTAGGCAGGGGGCCTATTCACCCCTCCACTTT; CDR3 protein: CSARVRQGAYSPLHF
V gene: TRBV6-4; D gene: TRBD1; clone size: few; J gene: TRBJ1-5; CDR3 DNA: TGTGCCAGCAGTGACTCCGACAGGGGGCCCTTCAATCAGCCCCAGCATTTT; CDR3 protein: CASSDSDRGPFNQPQHF
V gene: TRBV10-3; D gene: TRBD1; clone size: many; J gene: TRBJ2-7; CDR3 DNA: TGTGCCATTACCCGGACAGGGGACGGCGAGCAGTACTTC; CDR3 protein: CAITRTGDGEQYF
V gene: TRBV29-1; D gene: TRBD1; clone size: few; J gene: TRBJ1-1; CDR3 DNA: TGCAGCGTCGACCAGGGGGGCACTGAAGCTTTCTTT; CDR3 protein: CSVDQGGTEAFF
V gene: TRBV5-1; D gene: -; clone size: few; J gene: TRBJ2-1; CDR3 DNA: TGCGCCAGCAGCTATTCAGGGTCTGTGAACAATGAGCAGTTCTTC; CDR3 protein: CASSYSGSVNNEQFF
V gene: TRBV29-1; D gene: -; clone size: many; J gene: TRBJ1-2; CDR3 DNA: TGCAGCGCCGGAGGGTCTAATGGCTACACCTTC; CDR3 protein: CSAGGSNGYTF
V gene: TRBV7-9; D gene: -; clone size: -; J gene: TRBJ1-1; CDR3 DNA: TGTGCCAGCAGCTTAGCGTCAGGCATGAACACTGAAGCTTTCTTT; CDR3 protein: CASSLASGMNTEAFF